This T cell receptor (beta chain) emerged from a study of T cell changes during pregnancy in multiple sclerosis. The method was immunoSEQ multiplex PCR; TCRdb's version includes in-frame clones alone and lacks a portion of them. The table records roughly 85,000 clones, approximately 91% of them present only once. This receptor was taken from a female donor with multiple sclerosis, enrolled in a pregnancy study. Sequenced material: peripheral blood, taken in the first trimester of pregnancy.

The CDR3 region has the DNA TGTGCCAGTAGTAACCACAGGGGCTCCGGCAATGAGCAGTTCTTC. It codes for CASSNHRGSGNEQFF. The rearrangement joins TRBV19 to TRBJ2-1; 7 nucleotides align to TRBD1. The V and J ends lost 4 bases and 6 bases, in that order; junction bases with no gene match: 9. This CDR3 region has 15 residues. Germline lookup yields CDR1 LNHDA and CDR2 SQIVND (reference sequence).